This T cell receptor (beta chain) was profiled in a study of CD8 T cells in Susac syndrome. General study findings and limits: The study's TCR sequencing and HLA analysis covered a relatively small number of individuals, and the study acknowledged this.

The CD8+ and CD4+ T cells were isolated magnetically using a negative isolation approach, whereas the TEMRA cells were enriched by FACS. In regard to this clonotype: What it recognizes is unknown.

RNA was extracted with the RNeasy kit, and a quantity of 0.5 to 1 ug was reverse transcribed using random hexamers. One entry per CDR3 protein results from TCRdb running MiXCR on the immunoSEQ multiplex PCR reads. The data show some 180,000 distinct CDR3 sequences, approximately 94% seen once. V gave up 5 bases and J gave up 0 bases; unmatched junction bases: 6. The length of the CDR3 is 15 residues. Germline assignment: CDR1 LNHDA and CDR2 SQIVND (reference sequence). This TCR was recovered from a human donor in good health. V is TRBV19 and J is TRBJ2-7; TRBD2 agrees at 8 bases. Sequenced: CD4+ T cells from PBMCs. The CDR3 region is CASSSGLAGSYEQYF. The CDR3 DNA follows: TGTGCCAGTAGTTCCGGACTAGCCGGCTCCTACGAGCAGTACTTC. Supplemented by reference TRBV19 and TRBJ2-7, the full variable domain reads DGGITQSPKYLFRKEGQNVTLSCEQNLNHDAMYWYRQDPGQGLRLIYYSQIVNDFQKGDIAEGYSVSREKKESFPLTVTSAQKNPTAFYLCASSSGLAGSYEQYFGPGTRLTVT.